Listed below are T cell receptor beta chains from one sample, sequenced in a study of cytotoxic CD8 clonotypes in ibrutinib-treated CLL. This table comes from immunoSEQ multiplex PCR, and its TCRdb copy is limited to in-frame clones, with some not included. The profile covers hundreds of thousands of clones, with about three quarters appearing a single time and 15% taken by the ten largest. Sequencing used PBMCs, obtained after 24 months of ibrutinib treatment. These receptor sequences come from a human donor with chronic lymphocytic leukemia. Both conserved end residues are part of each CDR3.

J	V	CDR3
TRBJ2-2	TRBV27	CASRLSGIGAGELFF
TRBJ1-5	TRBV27	CASGGGNQPQHF
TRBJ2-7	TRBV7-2	CASSFQGSADEQYF
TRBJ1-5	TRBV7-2	CASSSGLSNQPQHF
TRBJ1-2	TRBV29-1	CSVEEWGYTF
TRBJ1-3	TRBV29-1	CSVDNRGLGNTIYF
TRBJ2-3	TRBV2	CASNSLRGLGTDTQYF
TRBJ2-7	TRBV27	CASRTGLYEQYF
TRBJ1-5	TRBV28	CASSLSQGGQPQHF
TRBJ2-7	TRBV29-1	CSAGRDRTYEQYF
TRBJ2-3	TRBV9	CASSVVGFGVSTDTQYF
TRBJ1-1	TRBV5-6	CASSLGYRRNTEAFF
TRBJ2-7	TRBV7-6	CASSLDPGPYEQYF
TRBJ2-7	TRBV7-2	CASSADLNSGKWNYEQYF
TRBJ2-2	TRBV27	CASSPTVGAGELFF
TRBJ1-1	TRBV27	CASSLYVGNTEAFF
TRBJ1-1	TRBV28	CASSQSTANTEAFF
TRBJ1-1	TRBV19	CASKSGAKTEAFF
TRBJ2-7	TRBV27	CASSWDAENYEQYF
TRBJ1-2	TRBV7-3	CASSLTLGDYGYTF